A selection of T cell receptor beta chains follows, all from one sample in a study of vaccination and CD4 T cells after COVID-19. No antigen has been assigned to these receptors. A single record per CDR3 protein comes from TCRdb applying MiXCR to the PCR reads. The table has approximately 4,900 distinct CDR3 sequences, 25% seen once. Source: CD4+ T cells from blood, cultured in vitro, taken after SARS-CoV-2 vaccination. The receptors were sampled from a human donor who had recovered from COVID-19. CDR3s include the opening cysteine and the closing phenylalanine or tryptophan. The D gene is left open where the match is weak. Expanded clones get a size class; other rows say once, few or many, or leave the size out.

size: medium-sized
J: TRBJ2-5
V: TRBV27
D: NA
CDR3: CASSYYPLETQYF
DNA: TGTGCCAGCAGTTACTACCCCTTGGAGACCCAGTACTTC

size: NA
J: TRBJ1-6
V: TRBV2
D: NA
CDR3: CASMGYSPLHF
DNA: TGTGCCAGCATGGGATATTCACCCCTCCACTTT

size: few
J: TRBJ2-7
V: TRBV7-6
D: TRBD2
CDR3: CASSEPGLPTYEQYF
DNA: TGTGCCAGCAGCGAGCCGGGACTACCGACCTACGAGCAGTACTTC

size: few
J: TRBJ2-5
V: TRBV20-1
D: NA
CDR3: CSARSTGTKETQYF
DNA: TGCAGTGCGCGTTCTACCGGGACAAAAGAGACCCAGTACTTC

size: NA
J: TRBJ2-3
V: TRBV10-3
D: TRBD2
CDR3: CATAGTSGDTQYF
DNA: TGTGCCACCGCGGGGACTAGCGGAGATACGCAGTATTTT

size: NA
J: TRBJ2-7
V: TRBV6-5
D: TRBD2
CDR3: CASSYSSGSLQEQYF
DNA: TGTGCCAGCAGTTACTCTAGCGGGAGCCTGCAAGAGCAGTACTTC

size: NA
J: TRBJ2-7
V: TRBV5-5
D: NA
CDR3: CASSIYGGYEQYF
DNA: TGTGCCAGCAGTATCTATGGGGGCTACGAGCAGTACTTC

size: few
J: TRBJ1-6
V: TRBV6-1
D: NA
CDR3: CASTTWLGGRGNSPLHF
DNA: TGTGCCAGCACTACATGGTTGGGAGGGAGGGGGAATTCACCCCTCCACTTT

size: NA
J: TRBJ2-4
V: TRBV6-1
D: NA
CDR3: CASALRGVAKNIQYF
DNA: TGTGCCAGCGCGCTGAGGGGGGTAGCCAAAAACATTCAGTACTTC

size: NA
J: TRBJ2-7
V: TRBV10-2
D: NA
CDR3: CASGRFGLSSSYEQYF
DNA: TGCGCCAGCGGTCGCTTCGGCCTCTCGAGCTCCTACGAGCAGTACTTC

size: medium-sized
J: TRBJ2-5
V: TRBV20-1
D: TRBD1
CDR3: CSAEPQDRGQETQYF
DNA: TGCAGTGCGGAGCCACAGGACAGGGGGCAAGAGACCCAGTACTTC

size: medium-sized
J: TRBJ2-5
V: TRBV28
D: TRBD2
CDR3: CASTQRGGLIQETQYF
DNA: TGTGCCAGCACACAACGGGGGGGACTAATTCAAGAGACCCAGTACTTC

size: medium-sized
J: TRBJ2-7
V: TRBV20-1
D: TRBD2
CDR3: CSAIGLAGRSEQYF
DNA: TGCAGTGCTATAGGACTAGCGGGACGGTCGGAGCAGTACTTC

size: medium-sized
J: TRBJ1-3
V: TRBV20-1
D: TRBD1
CDR3: CSARGLRDRGFTYSGNTIYF
DNA: TGCAGTGCTAGAGGGCTGCGGGACAGGGGCTTCACATATTCTGGAAACACCATATATTTT

size: few
J: TRBJ1-2
V: TRBV28
D: NA
CDR3: CASSKSNYGYTF
DNA: TGTGCCAGCAGTAAGTCGAACTATGGCTACACCTTC

size: medium-sized
J: TRBJ1-2
V: TRBV7-9
D: TRBD1
CDR3: CASSSETGERGYTF
DNA: TGTGCCAGCAGCTCAGAGACAGGGGAGAGGGGCTACACCTTC

size: few
J: TRBJ2-7
V: TRBV4-2
D: NA
CDR3: CASSRTGGTISYEQYF
DNA: TGTGCCAGCAGCCGCACAGGAGGGACCATCTCCTACGAGCAGTACTTC

size: medium-sized
J: TRBJ2-3
V: TRBV7-2
D: NA
CDR3: CASSPFTDTQYF
DNA: TGTGCCAGCAGCCCCTTCACAGATACGCAGTATTTT

size: medium-sized
J: TRBJ1-1
V: TRBV7-9
D: NA
CDR3: CARSPVNTEAFF
DNA: TGTGCCAGGAGCCCAGTGAACACTGAAGCTTTCTTT

size: NA
J: TRBJ1-6
V: TRBV7-9
D: NA
CDR3: CASSPRDGLSSPLHF
DNA: TGTGCCAGCAGCCCGCGGGACGGCTTATCTTCACCCCTCCACTTT

size: NA
J: TRBJ1-1
V: TRBV6-1
D: NA
CDR3: CASSDPRKAFF
DNA: TGTGCCAGCAGTGATCCGCGGAAAGCTTTCTTT

size: NA
J: TRBJ1-6
V: TRBV11-1
D: NA
CDR3: CASSRMGGSPLHF
DNA: TGTGCCAGCAGCCGGATGGGGGGTTCACCCCTCCACTTT

size: NA
J: TRBJ2-7
V: TRBV19
D: NA
CDR3: CASSLRGDTYEQYF
DNA: TGTGCCAGTAGCCTACGGGGCGATACCTACGAGCAGTACTTC

size: medium-sized
J: TRBJ2-5
V: TRBV15
D: NA
CDR3: CATSRGVLETQYF
DNA: TGTGCCACCAGCAGAGGGGTATTGGAGACCCAGTACTTC

size: few
J: TRBJ1-5
V: TRBV20-1
D: NA
CDR3: CSARGGASSNQPQHF
DNA: TGCAGTGCTAGAGGAGGGGCCAGTAGCAATCAGCCCCAGCATTTT

size: NA
J: TRBJ1-1
V: TRBV6-5
D: NA
CDR3: CASSYLGEAFF
DNA: TGTGCCAGCAGTTACCTTGGTGAAGCTTTCTTT

size: medium-sized
J: TRBJ1-5
V: TRBV7-2
D: NA
CDR3: CATSVRGEQPQHF
DNA: TGTGCCACCAGTGTAAGGGGCGAACAGCCCCAGCATTTT

size: medium-sized
J: TRBJ1-1
V: TRBV20-1
D: NA
CDR3: CSARSPTPHTEAFF
DNA: TGCAGTGCTAGATCCCCGACTCCCCACACTGAAGCTTTCTTT

size: NA
J: TRBJ1-1
V: TRBV5-5
D: NA
CDR3: CASSFTGAYTEAFF
DNA: TGTGCCAGCAGCTTCACGGGGGCGTACACTGAAGCTTTCTTT

size: NA
J: TRBJ1-5
V: TRBV28
D: NA
CDR3: CGASFVNQPQHF
DNA: TGTGGGGCCTCATTCGTCAACCAGCCCCAGCATTTT

size: NA
J: TRBJ1-6
V: TRBV7-2
D: NA
CDR3: CASSLVAGGTNSPLHF
DNA: TGTGCCAGCAGCTTAGTAGCAGGTGGAACCAATTCACCCCTCCACTTT

size: NA
J: TRBJ2-1
V: TRBV4-2
D: TRBD2
CDR3: CASSQIGGGPNEQFF
DNA: TGTGCCAGCAGCCAAATCGGGGGAGGGCCCAATGAGCAGTTCTTC

size: few
J: TRBJ2-7
V: TRBV10-3
D: NA
CDR3: CAIRPGDGYEQYF
DNA: TGTGCCATCCGCCCCGGAGATGGTTACGAGCAGTACTTC

size: few
J: TRBJ1-5
V: TRBV28
D: TRBD1
CDR3: CASSFRDRAAQPQHF
DNA: TGTGCCAGCAGTTTTCGGGACAGGGCCGCTCAGCCCCAGCATTTT

size: medium-sized
J: TRBJ1-5
V: TRBV20-1
D: NA
CDR3: CSARRGASSNQPQHF
DNA: TGCAGTGCTAGGCGGGGGGCCTCAAGCAATCAGCCCCAGCATTTT